This T cell receptor (beta chain) came from a study of cytomegalovirus exposure and HLA in healthy donors. With respect to this clone: Its specificity is unknown.

Germline V CDR1 and CDR2: MNHEY, SMNVEV (reference sequence). The CDR3 extends over 12 amino acids. J gave up 7 bases and V 6 bases, and 5 bases lay outside the gene matches. This table comes from immunoSEQ multiplex PCR, and its TCRdb copy is limited to in-frame clones, with some not included. The sample includes about 130,000 clones, around nine tenths of them seen just once. Overall study results and limits: The study flagged 150 to 200 TCR beta chains as cytomegalovirus-associated. Among the CMV-associated chains, three were confirmed in vitro as specific for CMV antigens.

The donors were part of the validation cohort, which consisted of some 120 subjects and was separate from the first cohort of 666 subjects. The sequence was obtained from a woman between 18 and 30 years old in good health and CMV-seronegative. The V and J genes are TRBV27 and TRBJ1-2; 7 nucleotides agree with TRBD1. What was sequenced was PBMCs. In DNA form, the CDR3 reads TGTGCCAGCAGCCGGGACAGATCTGGCTACACCTTC. It codes for CASSRDRSGYTF.